This T cell receptor (beta chain) was retrieved from a study of cytomegalovirus exposure and HLA in healthy donors. Study context: Assignment to the Caucasian-associated ancestry cluster applied to approximately 80% of the roughly 420 genotyped donors. The study's findings and limits: The investigators catalogued 150 to 200 TCR beta chains as cytomegalovirus-associated.

The PCR had 60 Vbeta and 13 Jbeta primers. In the original workflow: There were about 80 million unique TCR beta chains by a later count, and approximately 10 million of them were shared. Assay: immunoSEQ multiplex PCR; the TCRdb copy retains only in-frame clones and omits some. V and J calls and clone size are as listed in that table; D and trimming were resolved from the DNA. Altogether 100,000 to 150,000 clones are present, 10% to 13% being singletons, with the ten largest covering under 6%. V trimming: 7 bases; J trimming: 2 bases; junction bases outside the gene matches: 3. The CDR3 is 14 amino acids. Germline V gene data show CDR1 as MNHNS and CDR2 as SASEGT. Every donor was a healthy person donating bone marrow. This clone was observed many times. Its cognate antigen is unknown.

Sequencing was done on a sample of PBMCs. The genes are TRBV6-1 and TRBJ2-3, with 10 bases fitting TRBD2. The sequence was collected from a woman under 30 in good health and CMV-seropositive. The CDR3 protein is CASNGLAATDTQYF. The CDR3 DNA sequence: TGTGCCAGCAATGGACTAGCGGCCACAGATACGCAGTATTTT.